Listed here are 5 T cell receptor beta chains from one sample, sequenced in a study of spatial heterogeneity in lung cancer. Study results and caveats: One measure, the expanded intratumoral alpha and beta TCR count, tracked tumor mutation counts.

No antigen is known for these receptors. The time point denotes: sample taken at primary tumor resection. Each CDR3 protein gets one entry after TCRdb re-called the 5' RACE reads with MiXCR. The table records around 8,100 distinct CDR3 sequences, roughly 12% of them present only once. The specimen comprised lung tumor tissue, sampled at surgery. The receptors stem from a male donor with early-stage non-small cell lung cancer.

This clonotype appeared many times. The CDR3: CSATRQADNQPQHF. In DNA, the CDR3 is TGCAGTGCTACCAGACAGGCAGACAATCAGCCCCAGCATTTT. V gene TRBV20-1 combines with J gene TRBJ1-5, with D tentatively TRBD1 (6 bases). Germline V gene sequence: CDR1 DFQATT, CDR2 SNEGSKA (reference sequence). The CDR3 runs to 14 residues. V was clipped by 4 bases and J by 3 bases, with 13 bases between them.

This clonotype has a count of ten or more. This chain links TRBV6-5 with TRBJ2-5; D gene unclear. V lost 6 bases and J 0 bases, leaving 11 bases between the germline ends. The CDR3 has 14 residues. Germline V lookup: CDR1 MNHEY, CDR2 SVGAGI. This chain's CDR3 is CASSRLGYQETQYF. In DNA, the CDR3 is TGTGCCAGCAGCCGGTTAGGGTACCAAGAGACCCAGTACTTC.

This clonotype is classed as medium-sized. V and J are TRBV5-4 and TRBJ2-1; D is possibly TRBD1 (7 bases). The CDR3 spans 16 residues. Trimming took 4 bases from V and 3 from J, leaving 17 bases between them. Germline V gives CDR1 SGHNT, CDR2 YYREEE (reference sequence). This CDR3 is CASSRGGGTVYNEQFF. CDR3 nucleotides: TGTGCCAGCAGCCGCGGAGGGGGGACAGTCTACAATGAGCAGTTCTTC.

CDR3 region: CASRQWDRTYEQYF. The CDR3 DNA sequence: TGTGCCAGCAGACAATGGGACAGAACCTACGAGCAGTACTTC. V usage is TRBV27 and J usage is TRBJ2-7, with 7 positions matching TRBD1. V was pared by 6 bases and J by 2 bases, with 7 bases of the junction left unmatched. Germline CDR1 and CDR2: MNHEY and SMNVEV (reference sequence). The CDR3 contains 14 residues.

In this sample, this clonotype turned up many times. The chain joins TRBV28 to TRBJ2-3; 7 nucleotides line up with TRBD2. Germline CDR1 reads MDHEN; CDR2 reads SYDVKM. The V segment lost 5 bases and the J segment 7 bases; nucleotides outside the gene matches: 9. This CDR3 is 14 amino acids long. CDR3 sequence (DNA): TGTGCCAGCAGTGGTACGGGAGGCGGCAATACGCAGTATTTT. Amino acid sequence: CASSGTGGGNTQYF.